This T cell receptor (beta chain) appears in the sequencing data of a study of tumor and adjacent non-tumor tissue in lung cancer. TCRbeta libraries were built with three rounds of nested PCR, modified from ARM-PCR. TCRdb itself ran the multiplex PCR reads through MiXCR, one entry per CDR3 protein. The sample contains about 93,000 distinct CDR3 sequences, roughly 66% of which appear only once. As to this clonotype: A much more abundant neighbour one base away suggests this may be a read error.

This sample's RNA came from whole unsorted tissue. Sequenced sample: lung tumor tissue. This receptor was identified in a man aged 55 to 70 with non-small cell lung cancer.

The CDR3 DNA follows: TGTGCCATCAGCCCGACTAGCGGGAGCAATGAGCAGTTCTTC. Translation: CAISPTSGSNEQFF. This chain uses TRBV11-3 with TRBJ2-1, with 12 bases aligning to TRBD2. The CDR3 loop spans 14 amino acids. Germline V CDR1 and CDR2: SGHNT, YENEEA.